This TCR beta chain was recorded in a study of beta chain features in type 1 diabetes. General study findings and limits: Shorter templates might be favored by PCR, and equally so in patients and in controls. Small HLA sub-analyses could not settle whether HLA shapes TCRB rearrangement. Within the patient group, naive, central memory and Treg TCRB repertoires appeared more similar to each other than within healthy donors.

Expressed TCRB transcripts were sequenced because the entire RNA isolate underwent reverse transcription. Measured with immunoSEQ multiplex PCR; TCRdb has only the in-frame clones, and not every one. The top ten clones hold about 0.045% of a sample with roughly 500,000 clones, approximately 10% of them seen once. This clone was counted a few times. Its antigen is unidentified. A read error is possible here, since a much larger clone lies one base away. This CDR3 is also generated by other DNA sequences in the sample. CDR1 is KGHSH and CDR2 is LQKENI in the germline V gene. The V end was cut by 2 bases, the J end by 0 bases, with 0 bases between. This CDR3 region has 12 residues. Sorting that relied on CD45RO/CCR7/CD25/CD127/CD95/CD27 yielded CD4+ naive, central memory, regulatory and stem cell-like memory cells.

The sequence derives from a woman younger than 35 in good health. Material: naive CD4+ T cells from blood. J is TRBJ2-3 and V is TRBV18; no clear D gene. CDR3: CASSPSTDTQYF. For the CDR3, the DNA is TGTGCCAGCTCACCAAGCACAGATACGCAGTATTTT.